A single sample is the source of the 18 T cell receptor beta chains below, sequenced in a study of shared clonotypes between healthy human individuals. The naive CD8 fraction comprised CD45RO-negative cells positively selected for CCR7 and excluded terminally differentiated effector memory CD45RA+ cells. Profiled with immunoSEQ multiplex PCR; TCRdb holds only in-frame clones, not every one. This table holds about 800,000 clones, around 96% found once. The sequenced sample was naive CD8+ T cells sorted from blood. These receptors were taken from a man under 40 in good health.

The CDR3 DNA is TGTGCCAGCAGTTATCCTACCGGGACTAGCGGGATCGGTGGCTACGAGCAGTACTTC. Translating gives CASSYPTGTSGIGGYEQYF. The chain combines TRBV7-8 with TRBJ2-7, with 13 bases lining up with TRBD2. V shed 6 bases, J shed 3 bases, and the junction held 17 bases outside the gene matches. In germline, CDR1 is SGHVS, CDR2 FQNEAQ. This CDR3 has 19 residues.

The V and J genes are TRBV20-1 and TRBJ2-5; no definite D call. The germline gives CDR1 DFQATT, CDR2 SNEGSKA (reference sequence). The CDR3 is made up of 11 amino acids. Trimming took off 5 bases at V and 11 bases at J, with 15 bases between the two ends. The CDR3 DNA follows: TGCAGTGCTGAGAACGGACCTGCACAGTACTTC. It yields the protein CSAENGPAQYF.

The chain combines TRBV29-1 with TRBJ2-5; D is unresolved. The germline gives CDR1 SQVTM, CDR2 ANQGSEA. This CDR3 has 12 residues. CDR3 in DNA: TGCACCGAAAGTGGCTGGCGGGAGACCCAGTACTTC. It codes for CTESGWRETQYF.

Only one count was recorded for this clone. The chain recombines TRBV27 with TRBJ2-5; tentative D call: TRBD2 (6 bases). V was pared by 6 bases and J by 5 bases, with 13 bases between. Germline V lookup: CDR1 MNHEY, CDR2 SMNVEV (reference sequence). The length of the CDR3 is 13 residues. CDR3 bases: TGTGCCAGCAGCTCCCGGGGGTGGGAGACCCAGTACTTC. Its protein product is CASSSRGWETQYF.

This clone was observed once. The chain employs TRBV4-1 and TRBJ2-3; D gene uncertain. V lost 1 base and J lost 4, with 12 bases in between. Germline loops: CDR1 MGHRA, CDR2 YSYEKL. The CDR3 totals 15 residues. In DNA, the CDR3 is TGCGCCAGCAGCCAAGGGACCCGGTCGGCAGATACGCAGTATTTT. Its protein is CASSQGTRSADTQYF.

J is TRBJ1-5 and V is TRBV4-3, with D uncertain. V dropped 3 bases and J dropped 3 bases, with 6 bases sitting between them. This CDR3 is built from 13 residues. Germline CDR1 and CDR2: LGHNA and YSLEER. The chain's CDR3 is CASSQGNNQPQHF. As DNA, the CDR3 is TGCGCCAGCAGCCAGGGGAACAATCAGCCCCAGCATTTT.

This clone was counted only a few times. This sequence joins TRBV30 and TRBJ1-2; D unresolved. This CDR3 is built from 12 residues. V was clipped by 0 bases and J by 6 bases, with 8 bases between them. Per germline, CDR1 GTSNPN and CDR2 SVGIG (reference sequence). In DNA form, the CDR3 reads TGTGCCTGGAGTGTCGGGAGGCATGGCTACACCTTC. Residues: CAWSVGRHGYTF. Full variable domain (missing parts from reference TRBV30 and TRBJ1-2): SQTIHQWPATLVQPVGSPLSLECTVEGTSNPNLYWYRQAAGRGLQLLFYSVGIGQISSEVPQNLSASRPQDRQFILSSKKLLLSDSGFYLCAWSVGRHGYTFGSGTRLTVV.

V and J are TRBV2 and TRBJ2-3; D is possibly TRBD1 (6 bases). There are 15 residues in the CDR3. Germline V lookup: CDR1 SNHLY, CDR2 FYNNEI. V was shortened by 4 bases and J by 6 bases, with 17 bases between the two germline ends. Written as DNA, the CDR3 is TGTGCCAGCAGTGGCGGTCCTGGGGGCGCCGATACGCAGTATTTT. Translating it yields CASSGGPGGADTQYF. The full variable domain, completed using reference TRBV2 and TRBJ2-3, is EPEVTQTPSHQVTQMGQEVILRCVPISNHLYFYWYRQILGQKVEFLVSFYNNEISEKSEIFDDQFSVERPDGSNFTLKIRSTKLEDSAMYFCASSGGPGGADTQYFGPGTRLTVL.

The chain uses TRBV2 and TRBJ1-1; 10 nucleotides align to TRBD1. Trimming removed 3 bases from V and 5 bases from J; junction bases left unmatched: 9. The CDR3 extends over 16 amino acids. CDR1 and CDR2 (germline): SNHLY, FYNNEI. For the CDR3, the DNA is TGTGCCAGCAGTGATTTACCTGACAGGGGGCCTACTGAAGCTTTCTTT. Protein: CASSDLPDRGPTEAFF.

CDR3: CASGTWTGLEDTQYF. In DNA form, the CDR3 reads TGTGCCAGCGGTACTTGGACAGGGTTGGAAGATACGCAGTATTTT. J is TRBJ2-3 and V is TRBV9; the match to TRBD1 covers 8 bases. The germline V gene has CDR1 SGDLS and CDR2 YYNGEE. The CDR3 loop spans 15 amino acids. V dropped 7 bases and J dropped 5; count of bases not matched to a gene: 12.

This clone was detected a few times. Additional DNA sequences in this sample encode the identical CDR3. The rearrangement links TRBV6-5 to TRBJ2-5; the match to TRBD1 covers 11 bases. The germline gives CDR1 MNHEY, CDR2 SVGAGI. This CDR3 is 15 amino acids long. With V trimmed by 0 bases and J by 4 bases, 1 base remained unmatched. The CDR3 loop reads CASSYSGTGGETQYF. The CDR3 region has the DNA TGTGCCAGCAGTTACTCCGGGACAGGGGGAGAGACCCAGTACTTC.

The rearrangement links TRBV29-1 to TRBJ2-1; TRBD2 aligns across 8 bases. V shed 6 bases, J shed 6 bases, and the junction held 7 bases outside the gene matches. In germline, CDR1 is SQVTM, CDR2 ANQGSEA. CDR3 length: 13 residues. CDR3 in DNA: TGCAGCGTGGGACTAGTAACCCGCAATGAGCAGTTCTTC. Translated, it gives CSVGLVTRNEQFF.

The rearrangement links TRBV9 to TRBJ1-4; 7 nucleotides match TRBD1. CDR3 length equals 15 residues. The V gene end was trimmed by 3 bases and the J gene end by 4 bases; junction bases not matched to a gene: 6. Germline V CDR1 and CDR2: SGDLS, YYNGEE. The DNA of the CDR3 is TGTGCCAGCAGCGATACAGGGGACGTTAATGAAAAACTGTTTTTT. It is translated as CASSDTGDVNEKLFF.

The chain carries TRBV2 and TRBJ1-2, with D perhaps matching TRBD1 (5 bases). V lost 6 bases and J lost 4, with 9 bases in between. CDR1 and CDR2 from the germline V gene are SNHLY and FYNNEI. The CDR3 covers 12 residues. CDR3 in amino acids: CASRGTFYGYTF. CDR3 coding DNA: TGTGCCAGCAGGGGGACGTTCTATGGCTACACCTTC.

The chain carries TRBV27 and TRBJ2-7, with D tentatively TRBD2 (5 bases). The CDR3 runs to 15 residues. The germline V gene has CDR1 MNHEY and CDR2 SMNVEV (reference sequence). The V gene lost 4 bases and the J gene lost 4 bases, with 17 bases spanning the gap. CDR3 coding DNA: TGTGCCAGCAGTTCCACCCTCGTGTCGGGGTACGAGCAGTACTTC. The encoded protein is CASSSTLVSGYEQYF.

CDR3 sequence reads: CAISGGTHGTSGTEAFF. Here the CDR3 DNA reads TGTGCCATCAGTGGTGGGACCCATGGTACGTCGGGAACTGAAGCTTTCTTT. This chain connects TRBV10-3 to TRBJ1-1, with a weak D call TRBD1 (5 bases). The germline V gene has CDR1 ENHRY and CDR2 SYGVKD. V was pared by 4 bases and J by 5 bases, with 23 bases between. This CDR3 is 17 amino acids long.

The gene calls are TRBV27 and TRBJ1-5; maybe TRBD1 (5 bases). Between the trimmed V and J ends, which lost 3 bases and 2 bases, there was a span of 11 bases. The CDR3 is 15 amino acids. The V gene's germline CDR1 is MNHEY and CDR2 SMNVEV (reference sequence). CDR3 DNA: TGTGCCAGCAGTTTGAAGTTAGGGGGCAATCAGCCCCAGCATTTT. Its protein product is CASSLKLGGNQPQHF.

The V call is TRBV5-1, the J call TRBJ2-1; no clear D gene. Between the trimmed V and J ends, which lost 4 bases and 6 bases, there was a span of 17 bases. Per the germline V gene, CDR1 is SGHRS and CDR2 is YFSETQ. CDR3 length: 15 amino acids. The CDR3 loop reads CASSAHKARSNEQFF. DNA of the CDR3: TGCGCCAGCAGCGCGCATAAAGCCAGGTCCAATGAGCAGTTCTTC.